The T cell receptor (beta chain) under discussion was sequenced for a study of T cell clones after liver transplantation. Sorting of unstimulated PBMCs yielded separate CD3+CD4+ and CD3+CD8+ fractions. Study-level points and caveats: Low donor cell numbers restricted donor-reactive repertoire measurement in a couple of subjects.

Germline loops: CDR1 SQVTM, CDR2 ANQGSEA. The CDR3 is 12 residues long. The V gene lost 4 bases and the J gene lost 3 bases, with 8 bases spanning the gap. Repertoires were generated with immunoSEQ multiplex PCR, while TCRdb's copy carries only in-frame clones and drops some. Seen here are around 120,000 clones, 90% observed once, and the top ten hold around 0.86%. With regard to this clone: Its antigen is not identified. This CDR3 is also generated by other DNA sequences in the sample.

The sequence was obtained from a human patient who received a liver transplant. Some T cells may be transferred from the graft donor. Sample: CD4+ T cells from blood, taken 12 months after liver transplant. The J gene is TRBJ2-3, the V gene TRBV29-1; no clear D. Written as DNA, the CDR3 is TGCAGCGTTGGGGAAGCTACAGATACGCAGTATTTT. Translation: CSVGEATDTQYF.